This paragraph reports one T cell receptor beta chain. This record belongs to a study of PD-1 blockade in classical Hodgkin lymphoma. Brentuximab vedotin exposure varied among the patients, all of whom had relapsed after autologous stem cell transplantation. Magnetic depletion of unwanted cells isolated CD4+ T cells from thawed PBMCs. Generated by immunoSEQ multiplex PCR, the TCRdb table keeps only in-frame clones and is missing some. This table holds approximately 8,200 clones, about four fifths found once. The V gene end was trimmed by 8 bases and the J gene end by 10 bases; junction bases not matched to a gene: 5. This CDR3 has 11 residues. In germline, CDR1 is LNHDA, CDR2 SQIVND (reference sequence).

This clonotype originated in a human donor with classical Hodgkin lymphoma. The sequenced sample was CD4+ T cells from blood, obtained at baseline. V is TRBV19 and J is TRBJ2-3; 8 nucleotides align to TRBD1. In DNA, the CDR3 is TGTGCCAGTCGGACAGGGCAGTCGCAGTATTTT. Amino acids: CASRTGQSQYF.